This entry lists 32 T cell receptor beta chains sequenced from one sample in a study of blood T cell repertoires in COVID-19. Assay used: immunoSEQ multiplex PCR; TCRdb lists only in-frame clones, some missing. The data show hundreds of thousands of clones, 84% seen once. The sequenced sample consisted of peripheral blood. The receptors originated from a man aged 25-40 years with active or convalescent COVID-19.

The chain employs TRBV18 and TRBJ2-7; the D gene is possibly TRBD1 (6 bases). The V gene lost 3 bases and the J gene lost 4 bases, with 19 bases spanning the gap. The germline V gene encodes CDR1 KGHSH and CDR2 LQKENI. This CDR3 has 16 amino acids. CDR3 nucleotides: TGTGCCAGCTCACCCGGACAGCTAAGATTGGGGTACGAGCAGTACTTC. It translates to CASSPGQLRLGYEQYF.

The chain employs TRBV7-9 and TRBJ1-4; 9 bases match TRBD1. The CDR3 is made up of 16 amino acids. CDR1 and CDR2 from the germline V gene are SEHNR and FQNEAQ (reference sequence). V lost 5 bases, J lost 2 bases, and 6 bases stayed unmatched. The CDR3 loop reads CASSLTGGKTNEKLFF. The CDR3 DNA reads TGTGCCAGCAGCCTGACAGGGGGGAAGACTAATGAAAAACTGTTTTTT.

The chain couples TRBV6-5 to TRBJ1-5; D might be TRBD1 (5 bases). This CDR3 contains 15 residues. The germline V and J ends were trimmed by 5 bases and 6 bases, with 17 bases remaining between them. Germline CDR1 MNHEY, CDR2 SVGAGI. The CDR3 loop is CASSPGLARGQPQHF. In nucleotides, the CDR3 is TGTGCCAGCAGTCCGGGACTTGCGAGAGGTCAGCCCCAGCATTTT.

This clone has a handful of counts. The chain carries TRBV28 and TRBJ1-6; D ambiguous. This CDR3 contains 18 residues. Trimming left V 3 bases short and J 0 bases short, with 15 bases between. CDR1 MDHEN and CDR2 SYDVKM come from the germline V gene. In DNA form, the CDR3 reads TGTGCCAGCAGTTTCCATCCAGGAGGGAGCTCCTATAATTCACCCCTCCACTTT. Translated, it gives CASSFHPGGSSYNSPLHF. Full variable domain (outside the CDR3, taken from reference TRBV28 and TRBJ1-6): DVKVTQSSRYLVKRTGEKVFLECVQDMDHENMFWYRQDPGLGLRLIYFSYDVKMKEKGDIPEGYSVSREKKERFSLILESASTNQTSMYLCASSFHPGGSSYNSPLHFGNGTRLTVT.

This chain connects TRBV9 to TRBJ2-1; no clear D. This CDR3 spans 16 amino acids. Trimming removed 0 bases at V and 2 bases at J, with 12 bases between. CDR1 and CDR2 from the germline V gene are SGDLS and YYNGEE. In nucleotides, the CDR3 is TGTGCCAGCAGCGTAGCACCTGAGATGCCCTACAATGAGCAGTTCTTC. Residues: CASSVAPEMPYNEQFF.

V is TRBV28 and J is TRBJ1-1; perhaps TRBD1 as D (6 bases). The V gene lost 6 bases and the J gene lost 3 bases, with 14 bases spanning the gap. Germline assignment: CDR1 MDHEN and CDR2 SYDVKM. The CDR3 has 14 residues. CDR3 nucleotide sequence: TGTGCCAGCAGCTTACACCACAGGGACACTGAAGCTTTCTTT. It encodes CASSLHHRDTEAFF.

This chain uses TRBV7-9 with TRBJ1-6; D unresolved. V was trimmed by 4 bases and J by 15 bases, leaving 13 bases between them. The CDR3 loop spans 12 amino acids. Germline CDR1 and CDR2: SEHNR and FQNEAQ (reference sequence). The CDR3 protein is CASSSGLYDLHF. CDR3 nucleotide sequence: TGTGCCAGCAGCTCCGGACTCTACGACCTCCACTTT.

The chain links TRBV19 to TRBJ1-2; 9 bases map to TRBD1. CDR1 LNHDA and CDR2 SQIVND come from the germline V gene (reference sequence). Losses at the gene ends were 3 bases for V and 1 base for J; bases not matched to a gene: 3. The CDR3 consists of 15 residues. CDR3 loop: CASSIGTGINYGYTF. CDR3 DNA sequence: TGTGCCAGTAGTATTGGGACAGGGATTAACTATGGCTACACCTTC.

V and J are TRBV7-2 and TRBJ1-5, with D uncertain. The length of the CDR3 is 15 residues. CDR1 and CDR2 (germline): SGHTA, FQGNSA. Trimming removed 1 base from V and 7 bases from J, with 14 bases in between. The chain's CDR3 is CASSLDQWGGQPQHF. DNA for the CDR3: TGTGCCAGCAGCTTAGACCAGTGGGGAGGCCAGCCCCAGCATTTT.

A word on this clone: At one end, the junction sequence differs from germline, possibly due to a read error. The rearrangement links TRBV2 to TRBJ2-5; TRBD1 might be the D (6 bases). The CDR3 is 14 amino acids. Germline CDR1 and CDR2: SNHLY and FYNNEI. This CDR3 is CGSSRWGRRETQYF. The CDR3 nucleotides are TGTGGCAGCTCCCGGTGGGGGCGTCGAGAGACCCAGTACTTC.

CDR3 loop: CASTRTSGVTGELFF. The CDR3 bases are TGTGCCAGCACCAGGACTAGTGGGGTCACCGGGGAGCTGTTTTTT. The V gene is TRBV27, the J gene TRBJ2-2, with 7 bases that match TRBD2. The germline V gene encodes CDR1 MNHEY and CDR2 SMNVEV (reference sequence). The V and J ends lost 7 bases and 4 bases, in that order; junction bases with no gene match: 9. This CDR3 region has 15 residues.

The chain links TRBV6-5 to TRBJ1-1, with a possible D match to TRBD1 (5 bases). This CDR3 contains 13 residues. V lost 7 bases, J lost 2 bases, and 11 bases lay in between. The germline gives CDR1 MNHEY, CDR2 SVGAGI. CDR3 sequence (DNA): TGTGCCAGCACCCAGGGTCGAAACACTGAAGCTTTCTTT. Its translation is CASTQGRNTEAFF.

CDR3 DNA sequence: TGTGCCAGCAGCTTAGGCACAGGGGGTTCAGATACGCAGTATTTT. This gives the protein CASSLGTGGSDTQYF. The V call is TRBV7-9, the J call TRBJ2-3; 8 bases are a match to TRBD1. In germline, CDR1 is SEHNR, CDR2 FQNEAQ (reference sequence). Unmatched junction bases numbered 4, after V lost 1 base and J lost 4 bases. CDR3 length: 15 residues.

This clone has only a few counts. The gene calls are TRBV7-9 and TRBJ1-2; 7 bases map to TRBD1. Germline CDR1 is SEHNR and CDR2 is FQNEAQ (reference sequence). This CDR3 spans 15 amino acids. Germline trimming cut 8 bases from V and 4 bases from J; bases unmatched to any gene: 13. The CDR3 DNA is TGTGCCAGCGCCTCATCACGACAGGGCGGCTATGGCTACACCTTC. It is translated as CASASSRQGGYGYTF.

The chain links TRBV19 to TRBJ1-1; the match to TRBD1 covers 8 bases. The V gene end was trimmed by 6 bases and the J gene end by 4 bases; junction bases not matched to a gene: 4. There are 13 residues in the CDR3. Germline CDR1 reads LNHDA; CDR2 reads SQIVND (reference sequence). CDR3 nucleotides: TGTGCCAGTAGCGCAGGGGGCGGCACTGAAGCTTTCTTT. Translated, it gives CASSAGGGTEAFF. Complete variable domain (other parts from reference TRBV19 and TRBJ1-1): DGGITQSPKYLFRKEGQNVTLSCEQNLNHDAMYWYRQDPGQGLRLIYYSQIVNDFQKGDIAEGYSVSREKKESFPLTVTSAQKNPTAFYLCASSAGGGTEAFFGQGTRLTVV.

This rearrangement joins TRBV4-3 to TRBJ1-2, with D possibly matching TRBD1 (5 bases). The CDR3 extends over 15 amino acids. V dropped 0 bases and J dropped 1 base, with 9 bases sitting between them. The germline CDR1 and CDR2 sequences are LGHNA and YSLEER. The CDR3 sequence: CASSQDGTLNYGYTF. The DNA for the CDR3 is TGCGCCAGCAGCCAAGACGGGACTCTTAACTATGGCTACACCTTC.

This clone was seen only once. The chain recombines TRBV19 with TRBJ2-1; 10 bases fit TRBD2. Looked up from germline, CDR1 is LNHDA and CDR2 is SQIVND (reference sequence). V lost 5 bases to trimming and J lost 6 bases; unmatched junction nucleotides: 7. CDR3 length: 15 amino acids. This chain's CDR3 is CASSPRTSGINEQFF. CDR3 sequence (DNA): TGTGCCAGTAGTCCTCGGACTAGCGGCATCAATGAGCAGTTCTTC.

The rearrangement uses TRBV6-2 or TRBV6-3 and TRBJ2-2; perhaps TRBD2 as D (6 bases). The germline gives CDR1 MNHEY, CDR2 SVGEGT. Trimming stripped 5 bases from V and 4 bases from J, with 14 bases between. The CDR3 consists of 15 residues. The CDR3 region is CASSIWEDITGELFF. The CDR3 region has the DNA TGTGCCAGCAGTATCTGGGAGGATATCACCGGGGAGCTGTTTTTT.

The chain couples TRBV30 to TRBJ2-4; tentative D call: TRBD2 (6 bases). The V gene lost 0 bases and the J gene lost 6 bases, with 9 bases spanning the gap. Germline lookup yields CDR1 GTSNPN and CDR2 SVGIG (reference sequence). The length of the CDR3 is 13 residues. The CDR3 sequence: CAWSVGTGNIQYF. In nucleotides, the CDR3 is TGTGCCTGGAGTGTAGGGACTGGAAACATTCAGTACTTC.

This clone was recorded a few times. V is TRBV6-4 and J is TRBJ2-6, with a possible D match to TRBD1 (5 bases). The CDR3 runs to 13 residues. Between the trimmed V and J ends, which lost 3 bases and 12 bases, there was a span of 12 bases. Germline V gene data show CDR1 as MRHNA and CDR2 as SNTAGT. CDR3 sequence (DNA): TGTGCCAGCAGTGAGGTCCAGGGCCTCGTCCTGACTTTC. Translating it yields CASSEVQGLVLTF.

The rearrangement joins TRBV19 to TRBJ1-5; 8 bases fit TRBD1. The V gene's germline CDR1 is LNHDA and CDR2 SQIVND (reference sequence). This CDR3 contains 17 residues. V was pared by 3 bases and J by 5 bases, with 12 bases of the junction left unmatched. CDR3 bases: TGTGCCAGTAGTATCTCCGCAACAGGGGGTTACGATCAGCCCCAGCATTTT. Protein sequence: CASSISATGGYDQPQHF.

The CDR3 DNA is TGTGCCAGCAGCTTAGTCGCGGCTAGCGGAACTCTAGGGCAAGATACGCAGTATTTT. The encoded protein is CASSLVAASGTLGQDTQYF. This sequence joins TRBV7-2 and TRBJ2-3; 7 nucleotides agree with TRBD2. The CDR3 has 19 residues. CDR1 SGHTA and CDR2 FQGNSA come from the germline V gene. V gave up 1 base and J gave up 5 bases; unmatched junction bases: 18.

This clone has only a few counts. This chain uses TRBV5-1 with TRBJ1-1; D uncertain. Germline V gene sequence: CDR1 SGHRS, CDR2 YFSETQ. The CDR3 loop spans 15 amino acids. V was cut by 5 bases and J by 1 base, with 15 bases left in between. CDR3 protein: CASSAFAKPNTEAFF. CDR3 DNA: TGCGCCAGCAGTGCTTTTGCTAAACCGAACACTGAAGCTTTCTTT.

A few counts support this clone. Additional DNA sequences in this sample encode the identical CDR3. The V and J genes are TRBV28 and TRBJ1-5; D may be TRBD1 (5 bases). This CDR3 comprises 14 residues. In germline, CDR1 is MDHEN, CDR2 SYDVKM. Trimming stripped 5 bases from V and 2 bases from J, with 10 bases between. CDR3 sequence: CASSPGGGNQPQHF. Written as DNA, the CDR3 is TGTGCCAGCAGTCCGGGGGGTGGCAATCAGCCCCAGCATTTT.

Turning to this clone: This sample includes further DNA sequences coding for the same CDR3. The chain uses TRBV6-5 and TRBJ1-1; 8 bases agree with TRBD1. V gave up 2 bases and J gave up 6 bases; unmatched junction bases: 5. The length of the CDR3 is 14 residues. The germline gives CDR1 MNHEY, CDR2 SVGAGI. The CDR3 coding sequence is TGTGCCAGCAGTTACACTGGACAGGGCGCTGAAGCTTTCTTT. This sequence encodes CASSYTGQGAEAFF.

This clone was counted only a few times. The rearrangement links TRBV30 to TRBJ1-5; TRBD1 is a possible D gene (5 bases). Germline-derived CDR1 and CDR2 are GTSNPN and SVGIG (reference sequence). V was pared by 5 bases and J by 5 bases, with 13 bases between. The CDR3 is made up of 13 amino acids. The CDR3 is CAWALDIYQPQHF. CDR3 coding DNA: TGTGCCTGGGCTTTGGACATCTATCAGCCCCAGCATTTT.

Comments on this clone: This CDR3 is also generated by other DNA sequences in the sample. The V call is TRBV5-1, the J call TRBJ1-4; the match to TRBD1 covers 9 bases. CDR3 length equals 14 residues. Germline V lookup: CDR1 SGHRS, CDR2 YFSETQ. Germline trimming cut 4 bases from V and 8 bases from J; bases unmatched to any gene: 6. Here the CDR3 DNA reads TGCGCCAGCAGCCTTCGGACAGGGGTAGAAAAACTGTTTTTT. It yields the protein CASSLRTGVEKLFF.

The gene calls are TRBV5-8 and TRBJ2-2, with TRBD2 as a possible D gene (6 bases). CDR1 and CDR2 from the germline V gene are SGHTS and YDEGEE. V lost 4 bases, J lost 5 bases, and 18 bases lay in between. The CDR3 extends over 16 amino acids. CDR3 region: CASSPLAISLTGELFF. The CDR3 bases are TGTGCCAGCAGCCCCCTAGCGATTAGTCTAACCGGGGAGCTGTTTTTT.

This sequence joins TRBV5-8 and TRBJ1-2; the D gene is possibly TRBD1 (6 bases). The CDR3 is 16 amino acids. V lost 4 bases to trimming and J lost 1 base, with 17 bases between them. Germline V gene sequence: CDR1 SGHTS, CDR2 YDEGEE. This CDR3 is CASSLQPGHRNYGYTF. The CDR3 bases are TGTGCCAGCAGCCTCCAACCGGGACACCGTAACTATGGCTACACCTTC.

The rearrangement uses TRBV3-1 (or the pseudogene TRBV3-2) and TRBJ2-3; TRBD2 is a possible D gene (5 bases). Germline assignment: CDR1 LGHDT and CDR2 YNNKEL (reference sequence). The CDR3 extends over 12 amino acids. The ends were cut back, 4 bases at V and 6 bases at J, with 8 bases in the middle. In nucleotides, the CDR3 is TGTGCCAGCAGCCCTCCGGGGGATACGCAGTATTTT. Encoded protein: CASSPPGDTQYF.

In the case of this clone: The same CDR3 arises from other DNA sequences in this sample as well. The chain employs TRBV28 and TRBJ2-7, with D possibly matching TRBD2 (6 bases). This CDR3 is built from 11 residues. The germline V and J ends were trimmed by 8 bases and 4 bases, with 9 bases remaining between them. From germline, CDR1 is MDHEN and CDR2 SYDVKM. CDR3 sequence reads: CASLGGYEQYF. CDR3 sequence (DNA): TGTGCCAGCTTGGGGGGTTACGAGCAGTACTTC.

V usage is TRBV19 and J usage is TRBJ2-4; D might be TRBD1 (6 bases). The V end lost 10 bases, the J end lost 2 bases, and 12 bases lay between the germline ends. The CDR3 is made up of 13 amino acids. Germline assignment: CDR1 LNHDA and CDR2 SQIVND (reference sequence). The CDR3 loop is CATKQGPKNIQYF. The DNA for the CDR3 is TGTGCCACCAAACAGGGCCCCAAAAACATTCAGTACTTC. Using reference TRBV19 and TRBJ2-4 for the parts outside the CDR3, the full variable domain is DGGITQSPKYLFRKEGQNVTLSCEQNLNHDAMYWYRQDPGQGLRLIYYSQIVNDFQKGDIAEGYSVSREKKESFPLTVTSAQKNPTAFYLCATKQGPKNIQYFGAGTRLSVL.